The clone carrying this T cell receptor beta chain was counted only a few times. This sample is drawn from a study of tumor-infiltrating lymphocytes in localized non-small cell lung cancer. The length of the CDR3 is 15 residues. The germline V and J ends were trimmed by 3 bases and 2 bases, with 14 bases remaining between them. Germline V CDR1 and CDR2: SEHNR, FQNEAQ (reference sequence). TCRdb's copy holds only in-frame clones and misses some; the assay was immunoSEQ multiplex PCR. The sample yields thousands of clones, about 63% seen once. What was sequenced was uninvolved lung tissue not adjacent to the tumor. The chain is built from TRBV7-9 and TRBJ2-7; D not certain. The receptor comes from a human donor with non-small cell lung cancer. CDR3 loop: CASSFPARGTYEQYF. The CDR3 DNA is TGTGCCAGCAGCTTCCCTGCGCGCGGTACCTACGAGCAGTACTTC.